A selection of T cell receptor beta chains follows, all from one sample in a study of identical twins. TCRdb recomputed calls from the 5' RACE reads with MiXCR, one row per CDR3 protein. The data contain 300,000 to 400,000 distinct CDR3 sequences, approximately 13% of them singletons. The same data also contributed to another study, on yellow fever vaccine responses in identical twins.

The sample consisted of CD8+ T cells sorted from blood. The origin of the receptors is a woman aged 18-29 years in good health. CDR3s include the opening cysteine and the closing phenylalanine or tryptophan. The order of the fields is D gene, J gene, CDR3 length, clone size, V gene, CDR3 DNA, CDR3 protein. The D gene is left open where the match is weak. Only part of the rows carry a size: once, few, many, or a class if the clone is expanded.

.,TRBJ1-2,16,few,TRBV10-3,TGTGCCATCAGTGAGACCTCCGGGACGAAGGCCTATGGCTACACCTTC,CAISETSGTKAYGYTF
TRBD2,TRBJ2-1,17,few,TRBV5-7,TGTGCCAGCAGCCCCGGGGGCGGGAGGGGCTCCTACAATGAGCAGTTCTTC,CASSPGGGRGSYNEQFF
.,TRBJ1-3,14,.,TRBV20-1,TGCAGTGCTAGAGTGGCCAGCTCTGGAAACACCATATATTTT,CSARVASSGNTIYF
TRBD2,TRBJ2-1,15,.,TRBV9,TGTGCCAGCAGCATTAGCGGGAGATTGTACAATGAGCAGTTCTTC,CASSISGRLYNEQFF
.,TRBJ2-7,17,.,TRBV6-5,TGTGCCAGCAGTTACGGTCTAGGGGGGGGAGAAACAGGGGAGCAGTACTTC,CASSYGLGGGETGEQYF
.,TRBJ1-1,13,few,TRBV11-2,TGTGCCAGCAGCTTCGGATCAAACACTGAAGCTTTCTTT,CASSFGSNTEAFF
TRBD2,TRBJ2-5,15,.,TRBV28,TGTGCCAGCAGGGTAGCGGGAGGGTGGCAAGAGACCCAGTACTTC,CASRVAGGWQETQYF
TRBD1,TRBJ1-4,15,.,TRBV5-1,TGCGCCAGCAGCTTTGGACAGGGTCCAAATGAAAAACTGTTTTTT,CASSFGQGPNEKLFF
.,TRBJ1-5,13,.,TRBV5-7,TGTGCCATGAGCGACGGGGTGGATCAGCCCCAGCATTTT,CAMSDGVDQPQHF
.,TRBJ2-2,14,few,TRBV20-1,TGCAGTGCTAGAGATGCCACAAACACCGGGGAGCTGTTTTTT,CSARDATNTGELFF
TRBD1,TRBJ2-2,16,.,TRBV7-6,TGTGCCAGCAGCTTAGAATGGGACAGGGGTATCGGGGAGCTGTTTTTT,CASSLEWDRGIGELFF
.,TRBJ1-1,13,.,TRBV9,TGTGCCAGCAGCGTCGGGGGGGGGTCTGAAGCTTTCTTT,CASSVGGGSEAFF
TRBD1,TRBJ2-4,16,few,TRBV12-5,TGTGCTAGTGGTTTGGCCCCGGACAGGGAGAAAAACATTCAGTACTTC,CASGLAPDREKNIQYF
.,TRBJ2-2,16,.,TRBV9,TGTGCCAGCAGCGTAGAAGGCGGGGTCCTCACCGGGGAGCTGTTTTTT,CASSVEGGVLTGELFF
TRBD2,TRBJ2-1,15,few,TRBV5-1,TGCGCCAGCAGCAACGGGACTAGCAAATACAATGAGCAGTTCTTC,CASSNGTSKYNEQFF
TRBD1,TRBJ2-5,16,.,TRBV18,TGTGCCAGCTCCCCCCCGACAGGGGCCTACCAAGAGACCCAGTACTTC,CASSPPTGAYQETQYF
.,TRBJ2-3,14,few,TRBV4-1,TGCGCCAGCAGCCCTACTAGGAACACAGATACGCAGTATTTT,CASSPTRNTDTQYF
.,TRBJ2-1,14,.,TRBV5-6,TGTGCCAGCAGCTTAACCGGGACAAGGAACGAGCAGTTCTTC,CASSLTGTRNEQFF
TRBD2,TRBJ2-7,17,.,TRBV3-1,TGTGCCTGCTGCCAAGTCTTCCCTAGCGGGAGGCCCTACGAGCAGTACTTC,CACCQVFPSGRPYEQYF
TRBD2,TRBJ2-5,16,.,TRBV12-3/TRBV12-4,TGTGCCAGCAGTCCACCTCCGGGGGGGCTTTATGAGACCCAGTACTTC,CASSPPPGGLYETQYF
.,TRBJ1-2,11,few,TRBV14,TGTGCCAGCAGCCAAGAGGCTGGCTACACCTTC,CASSQEAGYTF
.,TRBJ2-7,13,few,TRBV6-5,TGTGCCAGCAGTTACTTCCCGGATGGCGAGCAGTACTTC,CASSYFPDGEQYF
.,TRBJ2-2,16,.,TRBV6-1,TGTGCCAGCAGTGGGGCGGCGGATCGAGGGACCGGGGAGCTGTTTTTT,CASSGAADRGTGELFF
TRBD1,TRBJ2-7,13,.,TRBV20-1,TGCAGCGTTAATGACAGGGACTCCTACGAGCAGTACTTC,CSVNDRDSYEQYF